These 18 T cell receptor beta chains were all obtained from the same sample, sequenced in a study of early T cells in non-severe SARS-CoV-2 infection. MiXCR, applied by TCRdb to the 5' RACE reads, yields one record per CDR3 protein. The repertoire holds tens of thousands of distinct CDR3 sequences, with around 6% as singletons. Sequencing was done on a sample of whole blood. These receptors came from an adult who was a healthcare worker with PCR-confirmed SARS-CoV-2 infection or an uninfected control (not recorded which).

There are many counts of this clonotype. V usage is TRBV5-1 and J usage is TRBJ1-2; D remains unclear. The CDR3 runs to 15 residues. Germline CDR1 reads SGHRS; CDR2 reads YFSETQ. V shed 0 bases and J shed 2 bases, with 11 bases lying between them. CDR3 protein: CASSLDGTPNYGYTF. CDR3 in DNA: TGCGCCAGCAGCTTGGATGGCACGCCAAACTATGGCTACACCTTC. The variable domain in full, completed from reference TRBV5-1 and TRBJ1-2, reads KAGVTQTPRYLIKTRGQQVTLSCSPISGHRSVSWYQQTPGQGLQFLFEYFSETQRNKGNFPGRFSGRQFSNSRSEMNVSTLELGDSALYLCASSLDGTPNYGYTFGSGTRLTVV.

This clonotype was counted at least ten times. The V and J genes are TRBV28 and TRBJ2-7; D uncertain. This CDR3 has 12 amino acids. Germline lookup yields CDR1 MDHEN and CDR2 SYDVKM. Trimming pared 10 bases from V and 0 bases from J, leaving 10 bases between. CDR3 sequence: CATLRDSYEQYF. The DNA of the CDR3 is TGTGCCACGCTCCGAGACTCCTACGAGCAGTACTTC.

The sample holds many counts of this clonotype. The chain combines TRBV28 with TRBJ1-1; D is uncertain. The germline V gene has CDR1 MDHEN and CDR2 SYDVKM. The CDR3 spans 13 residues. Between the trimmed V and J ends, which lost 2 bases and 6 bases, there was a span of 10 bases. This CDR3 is CASSLRAMAEAFF. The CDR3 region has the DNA TGTGCCAGCAGTTTAAGGGCGATGGCTGAAGCTTTCTTT.

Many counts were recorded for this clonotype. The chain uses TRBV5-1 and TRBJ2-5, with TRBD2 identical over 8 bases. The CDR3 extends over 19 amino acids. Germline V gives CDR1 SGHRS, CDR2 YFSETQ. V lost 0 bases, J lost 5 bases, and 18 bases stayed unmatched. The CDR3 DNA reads TGCGCCAGCAGCTTGGAGGGACTAGGCGGGAGGAATCCGGCGGAGACCCAGTACTTC. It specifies CASSLEGLGGRNPAETQYF.

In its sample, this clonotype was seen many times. The CDR3 region is CASSASEETQYF. In nucleotides, the CDR3 is TGTGCCAGCAGCGCTAGCGAAGAGACCCAGTACTTC. The chain recombines TRBV9 with TRBJ2-5, with a tentative D call TRBD2 (6 bases). The CDR3 sequence is 12 residues long. Germline V lookup: CDR1 SGDLS, CDR2 YYNGEE. V was cut by 3 bases and J by 3 bases, with 6 bases left in between.

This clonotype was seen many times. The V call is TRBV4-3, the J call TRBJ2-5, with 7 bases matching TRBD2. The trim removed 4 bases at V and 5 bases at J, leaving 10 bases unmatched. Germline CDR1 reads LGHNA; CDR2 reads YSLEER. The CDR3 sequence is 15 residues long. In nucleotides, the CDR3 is TGCGCCAGCAGCCCCGGAGGCGGGGGTCGGGAGACCCAGTACTTC. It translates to CASSPGGGGRETQYF.

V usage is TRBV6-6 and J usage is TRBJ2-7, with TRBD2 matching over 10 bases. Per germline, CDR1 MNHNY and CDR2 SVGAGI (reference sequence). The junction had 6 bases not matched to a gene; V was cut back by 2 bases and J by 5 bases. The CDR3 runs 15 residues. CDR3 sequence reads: CASSYPSGSVDEQYF. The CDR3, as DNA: TGTGCCAGCAGTTACCCTAGCGGGAGTGTGGACGAGCAGTACTTC.

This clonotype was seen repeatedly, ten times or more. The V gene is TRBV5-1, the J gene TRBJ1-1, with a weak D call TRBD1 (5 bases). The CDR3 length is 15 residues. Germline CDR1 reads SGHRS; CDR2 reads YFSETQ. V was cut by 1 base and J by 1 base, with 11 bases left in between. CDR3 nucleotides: TGCGCCAGCAGCTTGCTGGGGGTCAGGAACACTGAAGCTTTCTTT. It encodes CASSLLGVRNTEAFF.

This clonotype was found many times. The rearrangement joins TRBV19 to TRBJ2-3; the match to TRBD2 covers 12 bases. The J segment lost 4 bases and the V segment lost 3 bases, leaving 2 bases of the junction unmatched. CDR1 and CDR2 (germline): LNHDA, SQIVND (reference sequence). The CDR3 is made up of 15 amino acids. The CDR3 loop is CASSMTSGSADTQYF. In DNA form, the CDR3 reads TGTGCCAGTAGTATGACTAGCGGGAGCGCAGATACGCAGTATTTT.

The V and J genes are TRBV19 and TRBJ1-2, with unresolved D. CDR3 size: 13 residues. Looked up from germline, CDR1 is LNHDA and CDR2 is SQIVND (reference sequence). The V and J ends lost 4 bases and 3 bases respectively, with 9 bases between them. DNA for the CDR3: TGTGCCAGTAGTAGAATGGTGGACTATGGCTACACCTTC. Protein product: CASSRMVDYGYTF.

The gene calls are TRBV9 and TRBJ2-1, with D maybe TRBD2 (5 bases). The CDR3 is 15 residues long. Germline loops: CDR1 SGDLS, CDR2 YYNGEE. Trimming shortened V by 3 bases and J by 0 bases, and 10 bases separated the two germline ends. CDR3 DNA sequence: TGTGCCAGCAGCGCGAGCGGCAGCTCCTACAATGAGCAGTTCTTC. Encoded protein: CASSASGSSYNEQFF.

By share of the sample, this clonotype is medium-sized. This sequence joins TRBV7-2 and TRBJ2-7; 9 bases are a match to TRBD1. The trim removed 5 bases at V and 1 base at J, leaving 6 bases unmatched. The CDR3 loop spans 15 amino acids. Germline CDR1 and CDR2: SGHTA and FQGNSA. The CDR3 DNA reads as TGTGCCAGCAGCCGAGAACAGGGGGCTTCCTACGAGCAGTACTTC. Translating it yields CASSREQGASYEQYF.

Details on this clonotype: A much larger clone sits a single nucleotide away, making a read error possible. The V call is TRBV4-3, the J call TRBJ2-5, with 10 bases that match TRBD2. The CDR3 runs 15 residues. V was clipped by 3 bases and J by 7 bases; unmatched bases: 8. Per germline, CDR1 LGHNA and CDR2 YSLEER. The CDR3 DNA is TGCGCCAGCAGCCAGGCAAGCGGGGGGGCCGGGACCCAGTACTTC. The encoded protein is CASSQASGGAGTQYF.

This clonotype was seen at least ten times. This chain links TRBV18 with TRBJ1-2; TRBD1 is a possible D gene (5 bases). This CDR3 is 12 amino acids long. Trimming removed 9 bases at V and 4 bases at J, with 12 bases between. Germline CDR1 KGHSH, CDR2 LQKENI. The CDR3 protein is CASQQDSYGYTF. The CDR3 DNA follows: TGTGCCAGTCAACAGGATAGCTATGGCTACACCTTC.

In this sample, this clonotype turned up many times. This CDR3 reads CASSSGLAGTYNEQFF. The CDR3 DNA follows: TGTGCCAGCAGCTCAGGACTAGCGGGGACCTACAATGAGCAGTTCTTC. The rearrangement links TRBV5-4 to TRBJ2-1, with 12 nucleotides matching TRBD2. CDR3 size: 16 residues. J gave up 2 bases and V 3 bases, and 3 bases lay outside the gene matches. In germline, CDR1 is SGHNT, CDR2 YYREEE (reference sequence).

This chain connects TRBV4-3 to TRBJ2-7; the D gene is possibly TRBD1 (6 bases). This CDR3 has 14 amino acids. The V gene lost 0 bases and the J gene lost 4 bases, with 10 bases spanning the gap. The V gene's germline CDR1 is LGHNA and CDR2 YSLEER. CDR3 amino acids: CASSQEGTSYEQYF. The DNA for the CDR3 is TGCGCCAGCAGCCAAGAAGGGACATCTTACGAGCAGTACTTC.

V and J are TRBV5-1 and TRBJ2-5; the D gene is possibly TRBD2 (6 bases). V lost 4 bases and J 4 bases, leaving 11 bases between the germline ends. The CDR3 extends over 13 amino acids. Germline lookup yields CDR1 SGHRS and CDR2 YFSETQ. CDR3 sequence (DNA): TGCGCCAGCAGCGTGGCCGGGGGAGAGACCCAGTACTTC. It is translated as CASSVAGGETQYF. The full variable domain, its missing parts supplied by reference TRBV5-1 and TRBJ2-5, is KAGVTQTPRYLIKTRGQQVTLSCSPISGHRSVSWYQQTPGQGLQFLFEYFSETQRNKGNFPGRFSGRQFSNSRSEMNVSTLELGDSALYLCASSVAGGETQYFGPGTRLLVL.

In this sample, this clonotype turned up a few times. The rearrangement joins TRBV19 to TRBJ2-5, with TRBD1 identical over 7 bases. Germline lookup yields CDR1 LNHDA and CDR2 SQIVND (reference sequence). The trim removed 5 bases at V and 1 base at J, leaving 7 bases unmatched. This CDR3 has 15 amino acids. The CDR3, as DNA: TGTGCCAGTAGTGCCTTGGGACAGATCCAAGAGACCCAGTACTTC. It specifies CASSALGQIQETQYF.